These 17 T cell receptor beta chains originate from one sample sequenced in a study of blood T cell repertoires in COVID-19. TCRdb's copy holds only in-frame clones and misses some; the assay was immunoSEQ multiplex PCR. This sample yields about 130,000 clones, of which around four fifths are seen a single time; 15% to 20% belongs to the top ten. Sample: PBMCs or T cells enriched from blood (not recorded which). These receptors all stem from a man younger than 40 who had recovered from COVID-19.

The chain recombines TRBV19 with TRBJ2-7; D is perhaps TRBD2 (5 bases). Germline loops: CDR1 LNHDA, CDR2 SQIVND (reference sequence). The CDR3 contains 15 residues. The V end was cut by 3 bases, the J end by 0 bases, with 12 bases between. The DNA of the CDR3 is TGTGCCAGTAGTATGGCTCCGGGGAGCTCCTACGAGCAGTACGTC. This codes for CASSMAPGSSYEQYV.

This clone occurred a few times. The rearrangement links TRBV7-9 to TRBJ2-7, with D unclear. With 6 bases removed from V and 6 bases from J, the gap between germline ends came to 15 bases. This CDR3 region has 13 residues. Germline lookup yields CDR1 SEHNR and CDR2 FQNEAQ (reference sequence). This CDR3 is CASSLALGSEQYF. The CDR3 nucleotides are TGTGCCAGCAGTCTGGCCCTAGGAAGCGAGCAGTACTTC.

The rearrangement joins TRBV3-1 (or the pseudogene TRBV3-2) to TRBJ1-1; the match to TRBD1 covers 11 bases. The CDR3 runs to 15 residues. The germline CDR1 and CDR2 sequences are LGHDT and YNNKEL (reference sequence). The V gene end was trimmed by 6 bases and the J gene end by 7 bases; junction bases not matched to a gene: 10. This CDR3 reads CASRPGQGVQGEAFF. CDR3 nucleotides: TGTGCCAGCAGACCGGGACAGGGGGTACAAGGTGAAGCTTTCTTT.

This rearrangement joins TRBV7-9 to TRBJ2-3, with 8 positions matching TRBD1. Unmatched junction bases numbered 9, after V lost 4 bases and J lost 6 bases. The germline V gene has CDR1 SEHNR and CDR2 FQNEAQ (reference sequence). The CDR3 is 15 amino acids. DNA for the CDR3: TGTGCCAGCAGCTCCGACAGGGGAGGTTTTGATACGCAGTATTTT. Translating it yields CASSSDRGGFDTQYF.

The chain uses TRBV29-1 and TRBJ2-3; weak D call: TRBD1 (6 bases). V lost 2 bases and J lost 3, with 15 bases in between. From germline, CDR1 is SQVTM and CDR2 ANQGSEA. This CDR3 has 15 amino acids. The chain's CDR3 is CSVENEGHATDTQYF. The CDR3 DNA follows: TGCAGCGTTGAAAATGAGGGACATGCAACAGATACGCAGTATTTT.

The rearrangement links TRBV5-1 to TRBJ1-1, with TRBD1 as a possible D gene (5 bases). CDR3 length equals 15 residues. CDR1 and CDR2 (germline): SGHRS, YFSETQ. V dropped 0 bases and J dropped 0 bases, with 9 bases sitting between them. CDR3 sequence (DNA): TGCGCCAGCAGCTTGGCGGGGGAGTTGAACACTGAAGCTTTCTTT. This translates into CASSLAGELNTEAFF.

This chain joins TRBV5-5 and TRBJ1-1; 12 bases match TRBD1. The CDR3 runs to 18 residues. Germline CDR1 and CDR2: SGHKS and YYEKEE (reference sequence). V dropped 2 bases and J dropped 4; count of bases not matched to a gene: 12. CDR3 residues: CASSLRWDRGQWGTEAFF. CDR3 bases: TGTGCCAGCAGCTTACGATGGGACAGGGGGCAGTGGGGCACTGAAGCTTTCTTT.

This sequence joins TRBV9 and TRBJ2-1; 7 bases are a match to TRBD1. The V gene's germline CDR1 is SGDLS and CDR2 YYNGEE. The CDR3 runs to 12 residues. V trimming: 3 bases; J trimming: 6 bases; junction bases outside the gene matches: 0. CDR3 nucleotides: TGTGCCAGCAGCGGGACAGGCAATGAGCAGTTCTTC. Translation gives CASSGTGNEQFF.

CDR3 sequence (DNA): TGCAGCGTTGTTGGGGCGGGAGGACAAATCTACAATGAGCAGTTCTTC. Translating it yields CSVVGAGGQIYNEQFF. The V and J genes are TRBV29-1 and TRBJ2-1; TRBD2 aligns across 8 bases. The V gene's germline CDR1 is SQVTM and CDR2 ANQGSEA. The CDR3 runs to 16 residues. V gave up 4 bases and J gave up 3 bases; unmatched junction bases: 11.

This chain joins TRBV2 and TRBJ2-1; TRBD1 might be the D (6 bases). Germline V gives CDR1 SNHLY, CDR2 FYNNEI. The CDR3 has 14 amino acids. V lost 5 bases, J lost 5 bases, and 13 bases lay in between. The CDR3 sequence: CASSLQGLDNEQFF. Written as DNA, the CDR3 is TGTGCCAGCAGTCTCCAGGGGCTTGACAATGAGCAGTTCTTC.

This clone was recorded a few times. The sample holds other DNA sequences that translate to the same CDR3. The chain combines TRBV10-3 with TRBJ1-2, with TRBD1 as a possible D gene (6 bases). CDR3 length: 15 residues. Trimming stripped 0 bases from V and 4 bases from J, with 12 bases between. Germline CDR1 is ENHRY and CDR2 is SYGVKD. The CDR3 bases are TGTGCCATCAGTGAGTCGTCGGGGGGCGGCTATGGCTACACCTTC. This gives the protein CAISESSGGGYGYTF.

The chain carries TRBV27 and TRBJ1-2, with TRBD1 as a possible D gene (6 bases). The CDR3 totals 14 residues. The germline gives CDR1 MNHEY, CDR2 SMNVEV (reference sequence). Deletions cut 3 bases from V and 8 bases from J, with 16 bases between. The chain's CDR3 is CASSLAGAARGYTF. The CDR3 nucleotides are TGTGCCAGCAGTTTGGCGGGGGCCGCCCGCGGCTACACCTTC.

The DNA of the CDR3 is TGTGCCAGCAGCGGACAAAGCAACACCGGGGAGCTGTTTTTT. Translating gives CASSGQSNTGELFF. The chain employs TRBV9 and TRBJ2-2; no firm D call. V lost 3 bases and J 2 bases, leaving 8 bases between the germline ends. Germline CDR1 SGDLS, CDR2 YYNGEE. The CDR3 totals 14 residues. The entire variable domain, with the rest obtained from reference TRBV9 and TRBJ2-2, is as follows: DSGVTQTPKHLITATGQRVTLRCSPRSGDLSVYWYQQSLDQGLQFLIQYYNGEERAKGNILERFSAQQFPDLHSELNLSSLELGDSALYFCASSGQSNTGELFFGEGSRLTVL.

This clone was counted between two and nine times. The chain recombines TRBV10-1 with TRBJ2-7; 7 bases line up with TRBD2. Germline-derived CDR1 and CDR2 are WNHNN and SYGVQD (reference sequence). This CDR3 is 11 amino acids long. Trimming at V came to 6 bases and at J to 7 bases, leaving 3 bases not matched to a gene. The CDR3 here is CASSDGGEQYF. The CDR3 coding sequence is TGCGCCAGCAGCGACGGGGGGGAGCAGTACTTC.

This clone was seen just once. V gene TRBV12-3 or TRBV12-4 combines with J gene TRBJ1-2, with 7 bases matching TRBD1. There are 13 residues in the CDR3. V lost 6 bases to trimming and J lost 8 bases; unmatched junction nucleotides: 9. CDR3 sequence reads: CASSPTGLLGYTF. The CDR3 DNA is TGTGCCAGCAGCCCGACAGGGTTGCTCGGCTACACCTTC.

The DNA for the CDR3 is TGTGCCAGCTCACGGGGGGGCGATCAAGAGACCCAGTACTTC. Its protein is CASSRGGDQETQYF. The chain employs TRBV18 and TRBJ2-5; maybe TRBD2 (7 bases). Deletions cut 4 bases from V and 2 bases from J, with 11 bases between. This CDR3 is 14 amino acids long. CDR1 KGHSH and CDR2 LQKENI come from the germline V gene.

The chain uses TRBV18 and TRBJ2-2, with D unclear. Germline CDR1 and CDR2: KGHSH and LQKENI. V shed 4 bases and J shed 1 base, with 7 bases lying between them. The CDR3 length is 14 residues. The CDR3 DNA reads TGTGCCAGCTCACAAACAGAGAACACCGGGGAGCTGTTTTTT. It yields the protein CASSQTENTGELFF.